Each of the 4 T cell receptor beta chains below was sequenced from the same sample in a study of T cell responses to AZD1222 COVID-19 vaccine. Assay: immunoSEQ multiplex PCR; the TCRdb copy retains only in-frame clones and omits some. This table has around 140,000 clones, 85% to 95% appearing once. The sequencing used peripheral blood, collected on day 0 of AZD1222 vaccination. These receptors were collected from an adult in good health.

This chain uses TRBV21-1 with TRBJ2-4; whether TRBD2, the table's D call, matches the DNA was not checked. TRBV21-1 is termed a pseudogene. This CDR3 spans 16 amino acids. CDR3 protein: CASSKALAGNKNIQYF. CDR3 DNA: TGTGCCAGCAGCAAAGCGCTAGCGGGGAACAAAAACATTCAGTACTTC.

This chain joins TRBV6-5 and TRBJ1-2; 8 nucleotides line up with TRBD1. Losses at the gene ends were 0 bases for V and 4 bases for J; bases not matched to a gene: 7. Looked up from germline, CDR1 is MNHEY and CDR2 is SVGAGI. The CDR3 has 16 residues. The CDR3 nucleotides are TGTGCCAGCAGTTACTCGGACCGGGACAGGCTCTATGGCTACACCTTC. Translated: CASSYSDRDRLYGYTF.

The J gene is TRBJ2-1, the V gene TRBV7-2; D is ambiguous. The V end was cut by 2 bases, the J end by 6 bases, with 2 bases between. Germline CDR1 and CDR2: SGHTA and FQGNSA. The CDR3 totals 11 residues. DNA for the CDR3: TGTGCCAGCAGCTTACGCAATGAGCAGTTCTTC. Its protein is CASSLRNEQFF.

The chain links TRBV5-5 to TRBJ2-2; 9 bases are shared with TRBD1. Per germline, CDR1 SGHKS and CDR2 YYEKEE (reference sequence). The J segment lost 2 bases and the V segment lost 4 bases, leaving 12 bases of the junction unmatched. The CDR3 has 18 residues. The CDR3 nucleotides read TGTGCCAGCAGCCCGCTCTACCGGGACAGGGTAAACACCGGGGAGCTGTTTTTT. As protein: CASSPLYRDRVNTGELFF.